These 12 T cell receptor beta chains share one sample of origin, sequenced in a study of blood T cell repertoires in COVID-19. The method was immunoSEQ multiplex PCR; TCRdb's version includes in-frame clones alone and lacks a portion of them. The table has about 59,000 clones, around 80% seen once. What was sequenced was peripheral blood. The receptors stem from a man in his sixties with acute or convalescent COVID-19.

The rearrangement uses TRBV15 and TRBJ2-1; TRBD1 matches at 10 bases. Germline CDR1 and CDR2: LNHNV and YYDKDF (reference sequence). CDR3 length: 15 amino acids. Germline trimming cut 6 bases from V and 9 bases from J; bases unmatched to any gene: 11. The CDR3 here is CATRAPGQGLSEQFF. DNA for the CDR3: TGTGCCACCAGGGCACCGGGACAGGGGCTTAGTGAGCAGTTCTTC.

The CDR3 region is CATSDFGGSTDTQYF. Written as DNA, the CDR3 is TGTGCCACCAGTGATTTTGGGGGGAGCACAGATACGCAGTATTTT. This chain connects TRBV24-1 to TRBJ2-3; the D gene is possibly TRBD2 (6 bases). The CDR3 consists of 15 residues. The V end was cut by 1 base, the J end by 0 bases, with 7 bases between. Germline CDR1 is KGHDR and CDR2 is SFDVKD.

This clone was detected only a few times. CDR3 residues: CATSRDYSVRNQPQHF. DNA for the CDR3: TGTGCCACCAGCAGAGATTACTCGGTTCGTAATCAGCCCCAGCATTTT. This chain joins TRBV15 and TRBJ1-5, with D unclear. The germline V and J ends were trimmed by 0 bases and 4 bases, with 13 bases remaining between them. The CDR3 is 16 residues long. Looked up from germline, CDR1 is LNHNV and CDR2 is YYDKDF (reference sequence).

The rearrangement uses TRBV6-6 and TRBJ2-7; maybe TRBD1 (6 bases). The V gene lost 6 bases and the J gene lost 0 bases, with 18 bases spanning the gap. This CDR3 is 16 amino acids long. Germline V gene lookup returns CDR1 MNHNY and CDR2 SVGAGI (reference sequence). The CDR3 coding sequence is TGTGCCAGCAGGCCGACAGGCCCGAAAAGCTCCTACGAGCAGTACTTC. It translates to CASRPTGPKSSYEQYF.

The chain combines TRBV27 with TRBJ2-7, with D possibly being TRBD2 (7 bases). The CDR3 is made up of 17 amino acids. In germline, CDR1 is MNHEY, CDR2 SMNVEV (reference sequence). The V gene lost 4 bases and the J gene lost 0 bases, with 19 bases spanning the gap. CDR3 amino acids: CASSYQGGGIGSYEQYF. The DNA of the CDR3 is TGTGCCAGCAGTTATCAGGGAGGGGGGATAGGCTCCTACGAGCAGTACTTC.

The CDR3 is CASSQSAGVAFF. For the CDR3, the DNA is TGTGCCAGCAGCCAATCTGCAGGGGTGGCTTTCTTT. The chain recombines TRBV16 with TRBJ1-1, with D possibly TRBD1 on 6 matching bases. Between the trimmed V and J ends, which lost 0 bases and 11 bases, there was a span of 10 bases. Germline loops: CDR1 KGHSY, CDR2 FQNENV. The CDR3 consists of 12 residues.

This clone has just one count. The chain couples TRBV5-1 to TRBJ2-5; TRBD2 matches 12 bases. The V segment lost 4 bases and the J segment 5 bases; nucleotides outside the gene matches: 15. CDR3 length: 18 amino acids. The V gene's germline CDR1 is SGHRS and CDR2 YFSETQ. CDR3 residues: CASSHFPASGGAFETQYF. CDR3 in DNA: TGCGCCAGCAGCCATTTTCCGGCTAGCGGGGGGGCGTTTGAGACCCAGTACTTC.

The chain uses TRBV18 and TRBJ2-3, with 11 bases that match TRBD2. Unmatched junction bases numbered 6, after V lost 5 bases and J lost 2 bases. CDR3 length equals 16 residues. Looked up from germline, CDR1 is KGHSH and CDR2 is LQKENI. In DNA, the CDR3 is TGTGCCAGCTCATCTACTAGCGGGGGCTCCACAGATACGCAGTATTTT. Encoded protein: CASSSTSGGSTDTQYF.

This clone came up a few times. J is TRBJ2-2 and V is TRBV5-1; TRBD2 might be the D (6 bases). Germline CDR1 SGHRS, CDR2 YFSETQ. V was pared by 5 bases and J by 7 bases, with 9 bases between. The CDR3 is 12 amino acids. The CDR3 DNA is TGCGCCAGCAGTGGAGGGTTCGGGGAGCTGTTTTTT. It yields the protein CASSGGFGELFF. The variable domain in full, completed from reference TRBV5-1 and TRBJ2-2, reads KAGVTQTPRYLIKTRGQQVTLSCSPISGHRSVSWYQQTPGQGLQFLFEYFSETQRNKGNFPGRFSGRQFSNSRSEMNVSTLELGDSALYLCASSGGFGELFFGEGSRLTVL.

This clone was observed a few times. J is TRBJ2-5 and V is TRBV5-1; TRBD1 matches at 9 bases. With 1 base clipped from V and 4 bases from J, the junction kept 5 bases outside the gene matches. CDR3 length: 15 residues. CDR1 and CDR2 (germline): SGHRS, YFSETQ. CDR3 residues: CASSLRDRVGETQYF. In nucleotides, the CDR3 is TGCGCCAGCAGCTTGCGGGACAGGGTGGGAGAGACCCAGTACTTC. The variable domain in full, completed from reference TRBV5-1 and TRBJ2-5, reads KAGVTQTPRYLIKTRGQQVTLSCSPISGHRSVSWYQQTPGQGLQFLFEYFSETQRNKGNFPGRFSGRQFSNSRSEMNVSTLELGDSALYLCASSLRDRVGETQYFGPGTRLLVL.

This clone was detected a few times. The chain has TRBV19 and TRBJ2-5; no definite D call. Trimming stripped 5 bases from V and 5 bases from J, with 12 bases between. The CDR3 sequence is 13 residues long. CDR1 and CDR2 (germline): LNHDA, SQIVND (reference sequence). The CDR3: CASSLNLKETQYF. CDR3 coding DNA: TGTGCCAGTAGTCTAAACCTCAAGGAGACCCAGTACTTC.

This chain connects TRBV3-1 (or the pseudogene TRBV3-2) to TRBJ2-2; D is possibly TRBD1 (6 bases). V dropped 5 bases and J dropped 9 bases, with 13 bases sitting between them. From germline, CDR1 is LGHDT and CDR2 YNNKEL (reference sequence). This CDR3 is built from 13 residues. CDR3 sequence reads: CASSNTGYRELFF. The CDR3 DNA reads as TGTGCCAGCAGCAATACAGGGTACCGGGAGCTGTTTTTT.